The 17 T cell receptor beta chains presented below share a single source sample, sequenced in a study of T-cell reconstitution after alpha-beta-depleted transplantation in children. Researchers prepared the TCRbeta library using unique molecular identifiers, the study reports. TCRdb re-called the PCR reads with MiXCR, one entry per CDR3 protein. In the table there are 450,000 to 600,000 distinct CDR3 sequences, 13% of which are singletons. Material: PBMCs, mostly from graft donor cells, obtained 360 days after TCRalphabeta/CD19-depleted stem cell transplant. Receptors originate from a male patient under 18 who had a stem cell transplant for acute myeloid leukemia, so the T cells may come from the graft donor.

This clonotype was detected ten times or more. This chain connects TRBV12-3 or TRBV12-4 to TRBJ2-2, with D possibly TRBD2 on 6 matching bases. This CDR3 spans 15 amino acids. V shed 0 bases and J shed 9 bases, with 14 bases lying between them. The CDR3 spells CASSLARSGDRELFF. CDR3 coding DNA: TGTGCCAGCAGTTTAGCGCGGTCGGGAGACCGGGAGCTGTTTTTT.

This sequence joins TRBV7-2 and TRBJ1-1, with no clear D. With 6 bases removed from V and 6 bases from J, the gap between germline ends came to 8 bases. The CDR3 is made up of 11 amino acids. Germline CDR1 is SGHTA and CDR2 is FQGNSA. For the CDR3, the DNA is TGTGCCAGCAGGGGCCGGGCTGAAGCTTTCTTT. The encoded protein is CASRGRAEAFF.

This clonotype has ten or more counts. The chain combines TRBV5-6 with TRBJ2-3, with 16 bases matching TRBD2. From germline, CDR1 is SGHDT and CDR2 YYEEEE. The trim removed 3 bases at V and 6 bases at J, leaving 7 bases unmatched. The CDR3 runs 17 residues. The DNA of the CDR3 is TGTGCCAGCAGCTGGGGACTAGCGGGAGGGCCTTTTGATACGCAGTATTTT. Encoded protein: CASSWGLAGGPFDTQYF.

This clonotype was counted a few times. The rearrangement joins TRBV7-8 to TRBJ2-4; the match to TRBD2 covers 8 bases. J was trimmed by 0 bases and V by 4 bases; bases with no gene match: 14. The CDR3 runs 19 residues. Germline V lookup: CDR1 SGHVS, CDR2 FQNEAQ. CDR3 DNA sequence: TGTGCCAGCAGCTCGGAATTCGGGGGGGCGGGACTAGCCAAAAACATTCAGTACTTC. It yields the protein CASSSEFGGAGLAKNIQYF.

V usage is TRBV30 and J usage is TRBJ2-7; 9 nucleotides agree with TRBD2. V lost 4 bases and J lost 4; bases outside the gene matches: 2. There are 12 residues in the CDR3. Germline lookup yields CDR1 GTSNPN and CDR2 SVGIG (reference sequence). The CDR3 DNA is TGTGCCTGGAATAGCGGGAGATACGAGCAGTACTTC. Amino acid sequence: CAWNSGRYEQYF.

The chain recombines TRBV6-2 or TRBV6-3 with TRBJ1-1; D not resolved. The germline V gene encodes CDR1 MNHEY and CDR2 SVGEGT. The CDR3 totals 13 residues. Trimming took 2 bases from V and 6 from J, leaving 10 bases between them. Written as DNA, the CDR3 is TGTGCCAGCAGTTACGCCCAGCCGGCTGAAGCTTTCTTT. Its translation is CASSYAQPAEAFF.

This clonotype was seen a few times. The CDR3 nucleotides read TGTGCCAGCAGTTACCCTCCTCGAGGAGGTGAGCAGTTCTTC. It yields the protein CASSYPPRGGEQFF. The chain recombines TRBV6-2 or TRBV6-3 with TRBJ2-1; possible D gene TRBD2, 5 bases. The CDR3 contains 14 residues. Deletions cut 2 bases from V and 9 bases from J, with 14 bases between. Germline V CDR1 and CDR2: MNHEY, SVGEGT.

This chain joins TRBV5-1 and TRBJ2-3; TRBD2 matches at 8 bases. The CDR3 is 19 residues long. J gave up 0 bases and V 0 bases, and 12 bases lay outside the gene matches. Germline V gene lookup returns CDR1 SGHRS and CDR2 YFSETQ. The CDR3 protein is CASSLAGPSGRPSTDTQYF. Written as DNA, the CDR3 is TGCGCCAGCAGCTTGGCTGGGCCTAGCGGGCGACCTAGCACAGATACGCAGTATTTT.

J is TRBJ2-5 and V is TRBV20-1; 8 bases agree with TRBD1. Germline CDR1 DFQATT, CDR2 SNEGSKA (reference sequence). The CDR3 runs 14 residues. Unmatched junction bases numbered 4, after V lost 3 bases and J lost 1 base. For the CDR3, the DNA is TGCAGTGCTAGGGACAGGGATTTCCAAGAGACCCAGTACTTC. This sequence encodes CSARDRDFQETQYF.

This clonotype was seen a few times. The rearrangement links TRBV20-1 to TRBJ2-5; TRBD1 matches 10 bases. V lost 0 bases and J lost 2; bases outside the gene matches: 3. CDR1 is DFQATT, CDR2 SNEGSKA, per germline (reference sequence). The CDR3 totals 15 residues. The CDR3 coding sequence is TGCAGTGCTAGAGATGGGACAGGGGTTCAAGAGACCCAGTACTTC. Its protein is CSARDGTGVQETQYF.

This clonotype appeared a few times. The chain is built from TRBV20-1 and TRBJ2-5, with 9 bases matching TRBD1. The CDR3 sequence is 15 residues long. V gave up 6 bases and J gave up 4 bases; unmatched junction bases: 12. Germline-derived CDR1 and CDR2 are DFQATT and SNEGSKA (reference sequence). The CDR3 DNA reads TGCAGTGCCGGTACCCCTACAGGGGGCTTAGAGACCCAGTACTTC. It yields the protein CSAGTPTGGLETQYF.

This clonotype was seen only once. CDR3 sequence reads: CSARDFGDWSSYNEQFF. In DNA form, the CDR3 reads TGCAGTGCTAGAGATTTTGGCGATTGGAGCTCCTACAATGAGCAGTTCTTC. The chain recombines TRBV20-1 with TRBJ2-1, with D uncertain. Germline V lookup: CDR1 DFQATT, CDR2 SNEGSKA (reference sequence). Trimming left V 0 bases short and J 0 bases short, with 15 bases between. CDR3 length: 17 amino acids.

The J gene is TRBJ2-5, the V gene TRBV24-1, with TRBD2 identical over 8 bases. The germline V gene encodes CDR1 KGHDR and CDR2 SFDVKD. J was trimmed by 5 bases and V by 9 bases; bases with no gene match: 7. This CDR3 spans 13 amino acids. The CDR3 DNA reads as TGTGCCACCCAGCGGGGGAGACTGGAGACCCAGTACTTC. It is translated as CATQRGRLETQYF.

This clonotype appeared a few times. The CDR3 nucleotides are TGCAGCGGGGTGGGCACATCCTACGAGCAGTACTTC. It translates to CSGVGTSYEQYF. J is TRBJ2-7 and V is TRBV29-1; D unclear. The V end lost 7 bases, the J end lost 1 base, and 11 bases lay between the germline ends. There are 12 residues in the CDR3. The V gene's germline CDR1 is SQVTM and CDR2 ANQGSEA.

The J gene is TRBJ2-7, the V gene TRBV20-1, with D perhaps matching TRBD2 (5 bases). Germline V CDR1 and CDR2: DFQATT, SNEGSKA (reference sequence). The ends were cut back, 3 bases at V and 2 bases at J, with 14 bases in the middle. This CDR3 has 14 residues. The CDR3 here is CSASPRARAYEQYF. The CDR3 DNA reads as TGCAGTGCTAGTCCGCGAGCGCGGGCCTACGAGCAGTACTTC.

The sample holds a few counts of this clonotype. The chain combines TRBV3-1 with TRBJ2-1; 12 positions agree with TRBD2. From germline, CDR1 is LGHDT and CDR2 YNNKEL (reference sequence). J lost 7 bases, V lost 0 bases, and 4 bases had no gene match. This CDR3 region has 16 residues. The CDR3 sequence is CASSQDPGLAGNEQFF. The CDR3 bases are TGTGCCAGCAGCCAAGATCCGGGACTAGCGGGTAATGAGCAGTTCTTC.

In its sample, this clonotype was seen once. The chain joins TRBV27 to TRBJ2-7, with 7 bases matching TRBD2. The CDR3 contains 17 residues. The trim removed 5 bases at V and 5 bases at J, leaving 18 bases unmatched. The V gene's germline CDR1 is MNHEY and CDR2 SMNVEV (reference sequence). The DNA of the CDR3 is TGTGCCAGCAGTCCGCCCCCCCTCTCGGGAGGCATCGACGAGCAGTACTTC. This sequence encodes CASSPPPLSGGIDEQYF.